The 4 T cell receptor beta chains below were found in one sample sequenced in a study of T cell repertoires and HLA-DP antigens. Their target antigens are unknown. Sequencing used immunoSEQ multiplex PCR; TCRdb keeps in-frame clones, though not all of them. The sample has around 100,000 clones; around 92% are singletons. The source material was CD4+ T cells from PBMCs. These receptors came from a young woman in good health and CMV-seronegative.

CDR3 bases: TGTGCCACATCCAGGGGGAGAACGAACACTGAAGCTTTCTTT. Its protein is CATSRGRTNTEAFF. The chain recombines TRBV10-3 with TRBJ1-1; 7 bases map to TRBD1. The CDR3 has 14 residues. The germline CDR1 and CDR2 sequences are ENHRY and SYGVKD. Unmatched junction bases numbered 9, after V lost 10 bases and J lost 1 base.

CDR3 nucleotides: TGTGCCAGCAGTTATAATTTCCATAAACTCCAGCGGGGGGGGAATGAGCAGTTCTTC. Translating it yields CASSYNFHKLQRGGNEQFF. This chain connects TRBV11-2 to TRBJ2-1; 10 nucleotides align to TRBD2. This CDR3 comprises 19 residues. CDR1 is SGHAT and CDR2 is FQNNGV in the germline V gene. Losses at the gene ends were 6 bases for V and 7 bases for J; bases not matched to a gene: 21. The full variable domain, completed using reference TRBV11-2 and TRBJ2-1, is EAGVAQSPRYKIIEKRQSVAFWCNPISGHATLYWYQQILGQGPKLLIQFQNNGVVDDSQLPKDRFSAERLKGVDSTLKIQPAKLEDSAVYLCASSYNFHKLQRGGNEQFFGPGTRLTVL.

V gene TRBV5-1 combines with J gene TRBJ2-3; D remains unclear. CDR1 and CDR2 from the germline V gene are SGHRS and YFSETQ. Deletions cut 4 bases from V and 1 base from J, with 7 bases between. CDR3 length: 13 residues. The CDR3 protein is CASSPGGTDTQYF. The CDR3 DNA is TGCGCCAGCAGCCCCGGTGGCACAGATACGCAGTATTTT.

The CDR3 loop is CASSLRPAGYNEQFF. For the CDR3, the DNA is TGTGCCAGCAGCTTACGCCCAGCGGGATACAATGAGCAGTTCTTC. This chain joins TRBV7-8 and TRBJ2-1; 7 bases agree with TRBD2. The CDR3 extends over 15 amino acids. Per germline, CDR1 SGHVS and CDR2 FQNEAQ. V trimming: 2 bases; J trimming: 4 bases; junction bases outside the gene matches: 5. The full variable domain, with the rest looked up from reference TRBV7-8 and TRBJ2-1, is GAGVSQSPRYKVAKRGQDVALRCDPISGHVSLFWYQQALGQGPEFLTYFQNEAQLDKSGLPSDRFFAERPEGSVSTLKIQRTQQEDSAVYLCASSLRPAGYNEQFFGPGTRLTVL.